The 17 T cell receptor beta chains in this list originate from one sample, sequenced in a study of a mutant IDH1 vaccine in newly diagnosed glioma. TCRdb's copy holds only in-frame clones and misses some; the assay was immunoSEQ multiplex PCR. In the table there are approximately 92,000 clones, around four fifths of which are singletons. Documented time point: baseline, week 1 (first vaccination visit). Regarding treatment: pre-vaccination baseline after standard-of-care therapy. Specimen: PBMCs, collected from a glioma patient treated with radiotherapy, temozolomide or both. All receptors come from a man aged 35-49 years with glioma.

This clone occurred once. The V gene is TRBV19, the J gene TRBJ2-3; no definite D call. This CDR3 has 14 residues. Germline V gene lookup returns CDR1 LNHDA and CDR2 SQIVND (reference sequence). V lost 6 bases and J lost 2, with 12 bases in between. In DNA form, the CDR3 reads TGTGCCAGTAGGGCCCCCACCTACACAGATACGCAGTATTTT. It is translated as CASRAPTYTDTQYF. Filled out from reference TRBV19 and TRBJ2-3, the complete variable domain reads DGGITQSPKYLFRKEGQNVTLSCEQNLNHDAMYWYRQDPGQGLRLIYYSQIVNDFQKGDIAEGYSVSREKKESFPLTVTSAQKNPTAFYLCASRAPTYTDTQYFGPGTRLTVL.

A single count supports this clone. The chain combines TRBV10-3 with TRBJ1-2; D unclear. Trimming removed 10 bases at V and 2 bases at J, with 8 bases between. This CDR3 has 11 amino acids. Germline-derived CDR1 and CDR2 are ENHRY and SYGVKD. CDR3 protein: CATSLNYGYTF. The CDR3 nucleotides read TGTGCCACTAGTCTGAACTATGGCTACACCTTC.

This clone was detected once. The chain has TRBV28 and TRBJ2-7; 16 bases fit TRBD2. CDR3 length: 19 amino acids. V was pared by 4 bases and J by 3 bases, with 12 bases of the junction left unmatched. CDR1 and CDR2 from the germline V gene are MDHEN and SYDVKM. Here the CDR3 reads CASSWGLAGGPGPLYEQYF. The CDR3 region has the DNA TGTGCCAGCAGTTGGGGACTAGCGGGAGGGCCCGGGCCACTCTACGAGCAGTACTTC.

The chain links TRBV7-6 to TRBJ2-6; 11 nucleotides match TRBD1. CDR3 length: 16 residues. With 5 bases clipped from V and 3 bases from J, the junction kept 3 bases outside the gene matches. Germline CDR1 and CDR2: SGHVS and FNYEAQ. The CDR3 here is CASSRTGGNGANVLTF. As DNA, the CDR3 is TGTGCCAGCAGCCGGACAGGGGGCAATGGGGCCAACGTCCTGACTTTC.

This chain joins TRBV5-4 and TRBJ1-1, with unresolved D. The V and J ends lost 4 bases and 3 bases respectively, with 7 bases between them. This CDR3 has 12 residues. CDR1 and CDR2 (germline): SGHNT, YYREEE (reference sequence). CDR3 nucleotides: TGTGCCAGCAGCCTACAAGACACTGAAGCTTTCTTT. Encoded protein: CASSLQDTEAFF.

The CDR3 sequence is CASSLERGDRGNQPQHF. For the CDR3, the DNA is TGTGCCAGCAGCTTAGAGAGGGGGGACAGGGGAAATCAGCCCCAGCATTTT. V gene TRBV7-2 combines with J gene TRBJ1-5; the match to TRBD1 covers 10 bases. Germline assignment: CDR1 SGHTA and CDR2 FQGNSA. The CDR3 contains 17 residues. Trimming took 1 base from V and 4 from J; bases not matched to a gene: 7.

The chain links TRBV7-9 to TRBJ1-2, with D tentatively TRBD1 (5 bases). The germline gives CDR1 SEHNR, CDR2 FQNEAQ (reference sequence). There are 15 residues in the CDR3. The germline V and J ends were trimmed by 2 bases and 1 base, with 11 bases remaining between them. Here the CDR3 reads CASSLLSRVNYGYTF. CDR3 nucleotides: TGTGCCAGCAGCTTACTCTCCAGGGTTAACTATGGCTACACCTTC.

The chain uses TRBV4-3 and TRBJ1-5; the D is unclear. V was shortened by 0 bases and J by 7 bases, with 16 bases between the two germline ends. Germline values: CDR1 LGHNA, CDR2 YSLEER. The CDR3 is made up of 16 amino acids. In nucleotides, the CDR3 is TGCGCCAGCAGCCAAGATATCAACGTTTTGGGGCAGCCCCAGCATTTT. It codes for CASSQDINVLGQPQHF.

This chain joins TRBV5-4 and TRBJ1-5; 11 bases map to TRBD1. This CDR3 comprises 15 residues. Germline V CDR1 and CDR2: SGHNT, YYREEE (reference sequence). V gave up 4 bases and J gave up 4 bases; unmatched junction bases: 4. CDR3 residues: CASSEGTGGNQPQHF. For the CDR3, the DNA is TGTGCCAGCAGCGAGGGGACAGGGGGAAATCAGCCCCAGCATTTT.

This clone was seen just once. CDR3 sequence reads: CASRPPGQYNEQFF. The CDR3 region has the DNA TGTGCCAGCAGACCTCCGGGACAGTACAATGAGCAGTTCTTC. The rearrangement joins TRBV6-5 to TRBJ2-1, with 7 bases identical to TRBD1. Looked up from germline, CDR1 is MNHEY and CDR2 is SVGAGI. This CDR3 is 14 amino acids long. The V segment lost 6 bases and the J segment 4 bases; nucleotides outside the gene matches: 6.

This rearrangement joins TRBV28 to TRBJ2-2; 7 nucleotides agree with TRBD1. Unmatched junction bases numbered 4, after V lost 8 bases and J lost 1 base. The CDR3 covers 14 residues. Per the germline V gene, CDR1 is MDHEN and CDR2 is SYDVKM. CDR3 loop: CASCWTGNTGELFF. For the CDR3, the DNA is TGTGCCAGCTGCTGGACAGGGAACACCGGGGAGCTGTTTTTT.

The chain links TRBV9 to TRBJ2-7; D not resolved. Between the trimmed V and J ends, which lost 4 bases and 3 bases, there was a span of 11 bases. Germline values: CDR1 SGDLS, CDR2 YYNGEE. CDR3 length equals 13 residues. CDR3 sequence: CASSSEVGYEQYF. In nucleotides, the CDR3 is TGTGCCAGCAGCAGCGAGGTCGGCTACGAGCAGTACTTC. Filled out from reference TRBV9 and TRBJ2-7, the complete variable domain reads DSGVTQTPKHLITATGQRVTLRCSPRSGDLSVYWYQQSLDQGLQFLIQYYNGEERAKGNILERFSAQQFPDLHSELNLSSLELGDSALYFCASSSEVGYEQYFGPGTRLTVT.

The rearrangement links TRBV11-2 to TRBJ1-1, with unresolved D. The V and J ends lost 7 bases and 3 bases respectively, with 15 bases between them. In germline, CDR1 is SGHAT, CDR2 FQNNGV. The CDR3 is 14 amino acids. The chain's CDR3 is CASTLRRWDTEAFF. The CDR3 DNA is TGTGCCAGCACCCTCAGAAGGTGGGACACTGAAGCTTTCTTT.

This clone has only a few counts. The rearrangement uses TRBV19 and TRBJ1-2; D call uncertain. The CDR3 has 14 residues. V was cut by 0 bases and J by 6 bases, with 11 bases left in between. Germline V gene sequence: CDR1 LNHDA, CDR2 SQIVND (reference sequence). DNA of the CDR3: TGTGCCAGTAGTATAGAGGTCGGCTCGGATGGCTACACCTTC. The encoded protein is CASSIEVGSDGYTF. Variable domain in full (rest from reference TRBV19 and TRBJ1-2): DGGITQSPKYLFRKEGQNVTLSCEQNLNHDAMYWYRQDPGQGLRLIYYSQIVNDFQKGDIAEGYSVSREKKESFPLTVTSAQKNPTAFYLCASSIEVGSDGYTFGSGTRLTVV.

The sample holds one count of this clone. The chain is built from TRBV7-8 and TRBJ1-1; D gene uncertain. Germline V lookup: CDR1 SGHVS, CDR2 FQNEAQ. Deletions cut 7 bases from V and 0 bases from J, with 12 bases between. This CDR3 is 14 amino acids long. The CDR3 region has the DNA TGTGCCAGCACCACACTGTACATGAACACTGAAGCTTTCTTT. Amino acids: CASTTLYMNTEAFF.

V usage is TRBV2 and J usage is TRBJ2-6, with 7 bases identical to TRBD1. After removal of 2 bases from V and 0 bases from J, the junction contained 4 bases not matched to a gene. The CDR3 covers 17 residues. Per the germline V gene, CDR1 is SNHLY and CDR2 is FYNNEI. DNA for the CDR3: TGTGCCAGCAGTGAAAAGGGGGCGGCCTCTGGGGCCAACGTCCTGACTTTC. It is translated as CASSEKGAASGANVLTF. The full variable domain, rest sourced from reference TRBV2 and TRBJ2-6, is EPEVTQTPSHQVTQMGQEVILRCVPISNHLYFYWYRQILGQKVEFLVSFYNNEISEKSEIFDDQFSVERPDGSNFTLKIRSTKLEDSAMYFCASSEKGAASGANVLTFGAGSRLTVL.

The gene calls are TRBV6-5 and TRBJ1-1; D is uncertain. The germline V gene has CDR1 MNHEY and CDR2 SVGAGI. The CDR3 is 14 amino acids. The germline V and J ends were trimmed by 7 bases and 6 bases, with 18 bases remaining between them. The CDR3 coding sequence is TGTGCCAGCACCTCAACCTCCGCCGCGGCTGAAGCTTTCTTT. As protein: CASTSTSAAAEAFF.